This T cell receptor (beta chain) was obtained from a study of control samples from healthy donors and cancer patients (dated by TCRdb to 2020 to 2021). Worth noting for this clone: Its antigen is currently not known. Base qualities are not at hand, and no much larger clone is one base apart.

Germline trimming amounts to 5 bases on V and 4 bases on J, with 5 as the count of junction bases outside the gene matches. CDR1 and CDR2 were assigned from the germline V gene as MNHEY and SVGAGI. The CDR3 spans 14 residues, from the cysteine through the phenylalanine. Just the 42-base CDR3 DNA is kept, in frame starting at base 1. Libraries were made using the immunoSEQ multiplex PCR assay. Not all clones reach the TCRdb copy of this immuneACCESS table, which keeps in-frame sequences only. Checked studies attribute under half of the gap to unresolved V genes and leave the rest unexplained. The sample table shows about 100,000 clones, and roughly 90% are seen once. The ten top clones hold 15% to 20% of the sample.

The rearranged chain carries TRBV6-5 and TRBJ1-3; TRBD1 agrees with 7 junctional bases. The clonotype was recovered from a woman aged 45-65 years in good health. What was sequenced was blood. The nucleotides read TGTGCCAGCAGTACCTCAGGGGGAGGAAACACCATATATTTT. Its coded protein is CASSTSGGGNTIYF.